The next 6 T cell receptor beta chains were all read from a single sample in a study of blood T cell repertoires in COVID-19. Measured with immunoSEQ multiplex PCR; TCRdb has only the in-frame clones, and not every one. The sample records some 170,000 clones, about 87% being singletons. The sequencing sample was made of peripheral blood. The source of these receptors is a woman between 50 and 59 years old with acute or convalescent COVID-19.

The CDR3, as DNA: TGTGCCAGCAGTTACCAGGTTTCCAAAAACATTCAGTACTTC. Residues: CASSYQVSKNIQYF. The V gene is TRBV5-4, the J gene TRBJ2-4, with D unclear. V lost 5 bases, J lost 2 bases, and 11 bases lay in between. This CDR3 region has 14 residues. From germline, CDR1 is SGHNT and CDR2 YYREEE (reference sequence).

The gene calls are TRBV27 and TRBJ1-5; 7 nucleotides align to TRBD1. V lost 5 bases to trimming and J lost 3 bases; unmatched junction nucleotides: 4. CDR1 and CDR2 (germline): MNHEY, SMNVEV (reference sequence). This CDR3 has 14 residues. The CDR3 DNA reads as TGTGCCAGCAGTGACAGGGTCCCCAATCAGCCCCAGCATTTT. This codes for CASSDRVPNQPQHF.

The rearrangement joins TRBV7-9 to TRBJ1-1; D is possibly TRBD1 (6 bases). The length of the CDR3 is 16 residues. V was cut by 5 bases and J by 3 bases, with 19 bases left in between. Per the germline V gene, CDR1 is SEHNR and CDR2 is FQNEAQ (reference sequence). This chain's CDR3 is CASSRPNQGLDTEAFF. The CDR3 DNA reads TGTGCCAGCAGCCGACCTAACCAGGGGCTAGACACTGAAGCTTTCTTT. The complete variable domain, with remaining parts taken from reference TRBV7-9 and TRBJ1-1, reads DTGVSQNPRHKITKRGQNVTFRCDPISEHNRLYWYRQTLGQGPEFLTYFQNEAQLEKSRLLSDRFSAERPKGSFSTLEIQRTEQGDSAMYLCASSRPNQGLDTEAFFGQGTRLTVV.

The gene calls are TRBV5-1 and TRBJ2-5; 8 nucleotides agree with TRBD1. Germline V gene sequence: CDR1 SGHRS, CDR2 YFSETQ. J gave up 5 bases and V 3 bases, and 9 bases lay outside the gene matches. The CDR3 extends over 15 amino acids. As DNA, the CDR3 is TGCGCCAGCAGCTCGACCGGGACAGGCTACGAGACCCAGTACTTC. Amino acids: CASSSTGTGYETQYF.

V usage is TRBV7-2 and J usage is TRBJ1-6; D call uncertain. The CDR3 has 13 amino acids. Germline V lookup: CDR1 SGHTA, CDR2 FQGNSA. Trimming removed 2 bases at V and 9 bases at J, with 8 bases between. The CDR3 region has the DNA TGTGCCAGCAGCTTAAATCTAGGTTCACCCCTCCACTTT. This translates into CASSLNLGSPLHF.

The CDR3 sequence: CASSSGLYTGELFF. The CDR3 nucleotides read TGTGCCAGCAGTTCGGGACTCTACACCGGGGAGCTGTTTTTT. V and J are TRBV6-2 or TRBV6-3 and TRBJ2-2, with a weak D call TRBD2 (6 bases). Between the trimmed V and J ends, which lost 4 bases and 3 bases, there was a span of 9 bases. The CDR3 has 14 amino acids. In germline, CDR1 is MNHEY, CDR2 SVGEGT.